The T cell receptor (beta chain) under discussion was sequenced for a study of CXCR3-negative and CXCR3-positive naive CD8 T cells. TRB cDNA libraries were made by UMI-labeled 5' RACE. Reprocessing the 5' RACE reads, TCRdb reports a single entry for every CDR3 protein and omits DNA. This listing includes under 150,000 distinct CDR3 sequences. Study-wide results and caveats: Each naive subset displayed comparably high diversity, whereas memory CD8+ cells displayed much lower diversity. Whereas memory cells differed, naive CXCR3-negative and CXCR3-positive cells shared similar TRBV-TRBJ usage. Relative to CXCR3-negative naive cells, CXCR3-positive naive cells had more hydrophobic TRB CDR3s.

About this clonotype itself: Its antigen is not identified.

Triplicates of 300,000 cells were sorted from each CD8+ T cell subset. Naive CD8+ T lymphocytes were specified as CD45RO-CCR7+CD27+CD95-. The receptor's source is a human donor in good health. Some clones in this sample may be carry-over from other donors' samples. Input material: naive CXCR3+ CD8+ T cells from blood. Subset of the sample: CD45RO-CCR7+CD27+CD95- naive CD8+ T cells expressing CXCR3 (TNR3+).

The CDR3 sequence is CASSGHGGTYEQYF. The rearrangement uses TRBV7-9 and TRBJ2-7; TCRdb's D call, TRBD2, is unchecked because there is no DNA. The CDR3 has 14 amino acids. Germline CDR1 SEHNR, CDR2 FQNEAQ (reference sequence).